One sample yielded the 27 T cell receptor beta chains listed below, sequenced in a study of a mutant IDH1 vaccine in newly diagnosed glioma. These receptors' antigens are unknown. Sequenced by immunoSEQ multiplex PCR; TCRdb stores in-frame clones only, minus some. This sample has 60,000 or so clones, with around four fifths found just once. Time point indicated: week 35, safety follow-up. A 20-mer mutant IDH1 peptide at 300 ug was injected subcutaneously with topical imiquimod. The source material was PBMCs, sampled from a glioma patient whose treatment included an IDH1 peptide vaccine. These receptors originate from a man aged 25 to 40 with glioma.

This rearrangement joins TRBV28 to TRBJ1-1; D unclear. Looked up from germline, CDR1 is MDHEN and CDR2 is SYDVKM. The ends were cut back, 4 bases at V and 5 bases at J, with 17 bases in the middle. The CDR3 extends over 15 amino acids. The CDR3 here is CASSSRLLGRTEAFF. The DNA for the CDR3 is TGTGCCAGCAGTTCACGTCTGCTAGGTCGGACTGAAGCTTTCTTT. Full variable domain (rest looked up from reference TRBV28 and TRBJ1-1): DVKVTQSSRYLVKRTGEKVFLECVQDMDHENMFWYRQDPGLGLRLIYFSYDVKMKEKGDIPEGYSVSREKKERFSLILESASTNQTSMYLCASSSRLLGRTEAFFGQGTRLTVV.

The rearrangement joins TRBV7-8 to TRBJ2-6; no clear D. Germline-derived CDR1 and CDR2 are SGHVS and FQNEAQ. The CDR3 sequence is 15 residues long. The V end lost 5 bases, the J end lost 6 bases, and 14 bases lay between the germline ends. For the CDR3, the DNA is TGTGCCAGCAGCGTCGCAGGTAGTCTGGCCAACGTCCTGACTTTC. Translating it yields CASSVAGSLANVLTF.

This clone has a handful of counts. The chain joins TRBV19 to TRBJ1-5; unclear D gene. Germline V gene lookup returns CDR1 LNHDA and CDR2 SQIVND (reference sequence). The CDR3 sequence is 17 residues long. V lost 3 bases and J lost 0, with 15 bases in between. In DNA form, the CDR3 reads TGTGCCAGTAGTATTGAAACGAGCGGATATAGCAATCAGCCCCAGCATTTT. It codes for CASSIETSGYSNQPQHF. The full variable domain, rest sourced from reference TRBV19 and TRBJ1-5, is DGGITQSPKYLFRKEGQNVTLSCEQNLNHDAMYWYRQDPGQGLRLIYYSQIVNDFQKGDIAEGYSVSREKKESFPLTVTSAQKNPTAFYLCASSIETSGYSNQPQHFGDGTRLSIL.

CDR3: CASSQGWQAQETQYF. CDR3 bases: TGCGCCAGCAGCCAGGGCTGGCAGGCCCAAGAGACCCAGTACTTC. The V call is TRBV5-1, the J call TRBJ2-5; D possibly corresponds to TRBD1 (5 bases). With 4 bases removed from V and 1 base from J, the gap between germline ends came to 14 bases. Looked up from germline, CDR1 is SGHRS and CDR2 is YFSETQ. This CDR3 comprises 15 residues.

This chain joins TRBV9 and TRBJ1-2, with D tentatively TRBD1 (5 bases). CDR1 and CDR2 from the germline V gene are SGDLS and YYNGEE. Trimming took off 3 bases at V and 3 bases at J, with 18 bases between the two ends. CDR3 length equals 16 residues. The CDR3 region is CASSAPLGGIDYGYTF. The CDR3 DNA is TGTGCCAGCAGCGCCCCTTTGGGGGGGATAGACTATGGCTACACCTTC. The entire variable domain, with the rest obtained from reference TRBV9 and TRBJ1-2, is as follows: DSGVTQTPKHLITATGQRVTLRCSPRSGDLSVYWYQQSLDQGLQFLIQYYNGEERAKGNILERFSAQQFPDLHSELNLSSLELGDSALYFCASSAPLGGIDYGYTFGSGTRLTVV.

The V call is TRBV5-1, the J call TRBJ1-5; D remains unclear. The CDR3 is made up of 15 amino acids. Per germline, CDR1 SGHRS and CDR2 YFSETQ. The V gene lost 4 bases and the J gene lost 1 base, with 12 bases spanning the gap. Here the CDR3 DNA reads TGCGCCAGCAGCCCAGAGGGCCCAAGCAATCAGCCCCAGCATTTT. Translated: CASSPEGPSNQPQHF.

The CDR3 protein is CASNTAGQEAGFGYGYTF. The CDR3, as DNA: TGTGCCAGCAACACTGCCGGGCAGGAGGCAGGCTTCGGCTATGGCTACACCTTC. The chain recombines TRBV7-9 with TRBJ1-2, with D unresolved. The V end was cut by 7 bases, the J end by 4 bases, with 28 bases between. The length of the CDR3 is 18 residues. Per the germline V gene, CDR1 is SEHNR and CDR2 is FQNEAQ (reference sequence).

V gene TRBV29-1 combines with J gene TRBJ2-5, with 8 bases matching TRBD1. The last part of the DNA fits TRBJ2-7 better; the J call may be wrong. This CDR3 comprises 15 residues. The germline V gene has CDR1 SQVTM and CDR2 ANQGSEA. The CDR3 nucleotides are TGCAGCGTTGGAACTAACGACAGGGGTTCCTACGAGCAGTACTTC. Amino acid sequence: CSVGTNDRGSYEQYF.

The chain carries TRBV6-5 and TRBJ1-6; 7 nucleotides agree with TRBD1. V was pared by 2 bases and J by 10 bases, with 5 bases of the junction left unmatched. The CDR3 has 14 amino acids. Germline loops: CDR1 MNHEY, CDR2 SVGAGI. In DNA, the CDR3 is TGTGCCAGCAGTTACGGGGACAGATCGTCACCCCTCCACTTT. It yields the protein CASSYGDRSSPLHF.

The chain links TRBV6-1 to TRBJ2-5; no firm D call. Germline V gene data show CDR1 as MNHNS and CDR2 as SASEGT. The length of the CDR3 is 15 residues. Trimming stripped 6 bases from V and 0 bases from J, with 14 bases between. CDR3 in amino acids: CASRGFDPYQETQYF. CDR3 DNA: TGTGCCAGCAGGGGGTTCGACCCTTACCAAGAGACCCAGTACTTC.

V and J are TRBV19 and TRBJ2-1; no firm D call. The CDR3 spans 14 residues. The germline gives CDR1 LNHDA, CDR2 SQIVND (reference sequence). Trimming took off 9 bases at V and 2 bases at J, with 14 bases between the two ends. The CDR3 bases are TGTGCCAGCCACCACCCAGCCCCCTACAATGAGCAGTTCTTC. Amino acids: CASHHPAPYNEQFF.

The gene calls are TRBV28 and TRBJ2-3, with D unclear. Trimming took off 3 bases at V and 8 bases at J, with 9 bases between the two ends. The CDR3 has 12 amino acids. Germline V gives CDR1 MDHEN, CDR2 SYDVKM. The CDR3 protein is CASSLRRPTQYF. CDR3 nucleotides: TGTGCCAGCAGTTTGAGGCGCCCTACGCAGTATTTT.

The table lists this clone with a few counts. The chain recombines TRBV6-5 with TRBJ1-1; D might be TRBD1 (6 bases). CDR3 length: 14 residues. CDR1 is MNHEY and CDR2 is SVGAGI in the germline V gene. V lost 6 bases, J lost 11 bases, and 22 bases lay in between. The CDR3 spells CASRSRDTYGPAFF. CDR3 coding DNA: TGTGCCAGCAGATCAAGGGACACCTACGGGCCGGCTTTCTTT.

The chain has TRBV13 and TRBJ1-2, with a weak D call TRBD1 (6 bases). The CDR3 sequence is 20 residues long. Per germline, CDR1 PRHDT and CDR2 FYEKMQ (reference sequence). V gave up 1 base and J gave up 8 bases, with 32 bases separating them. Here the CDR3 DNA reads TGTGCCAGCAGCTTAGTTGGGGGCTCGTTCGAGACAGCGCATTCGTTGGGCTACACCTTC. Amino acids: CASSLVGGSFETAHSLGYTF.

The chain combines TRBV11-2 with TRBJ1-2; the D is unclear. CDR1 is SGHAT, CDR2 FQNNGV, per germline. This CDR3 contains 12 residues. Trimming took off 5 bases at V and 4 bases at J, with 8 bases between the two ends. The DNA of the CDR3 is TGTGCCAGCAGCCCAGGAACCTATGGCTACACCTTC. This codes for CASSPGTYGYTF.

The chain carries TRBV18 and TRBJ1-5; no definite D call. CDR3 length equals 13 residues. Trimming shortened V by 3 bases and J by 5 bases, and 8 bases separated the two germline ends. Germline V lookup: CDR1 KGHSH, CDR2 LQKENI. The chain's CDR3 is CASSPQEYQPQHF. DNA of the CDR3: TGTGCCAGCTCACCCCAGGAATATCAGCCCCAGCATTTT. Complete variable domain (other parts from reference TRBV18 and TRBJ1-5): NAGVMQNPRHLVRRRGQEARLRCSPMKGHSHVYWYRQLPEEGLKFMVYLQKENIIDESGMPKERFSAEFPKEGPSILRIQQVVRGDSAAYFCASSPQEYQPQHFGDGTRLSIL.

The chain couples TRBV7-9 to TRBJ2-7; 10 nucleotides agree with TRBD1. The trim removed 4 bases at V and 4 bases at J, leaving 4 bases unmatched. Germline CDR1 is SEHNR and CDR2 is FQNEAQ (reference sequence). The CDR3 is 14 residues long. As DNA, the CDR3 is TGTGCCAGCAGCTCCCGGGACAGGGGTTACGAGCAGTACTTC. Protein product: CASSSRDRGYEQYF.

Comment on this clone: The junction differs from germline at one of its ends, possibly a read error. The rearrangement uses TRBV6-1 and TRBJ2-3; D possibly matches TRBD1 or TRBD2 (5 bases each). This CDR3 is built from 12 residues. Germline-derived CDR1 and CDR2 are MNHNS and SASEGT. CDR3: CASVDLLLGTDF. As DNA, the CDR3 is TGTGCCAGCGTTGATTTACTCCTCGGGACGGATTTT.

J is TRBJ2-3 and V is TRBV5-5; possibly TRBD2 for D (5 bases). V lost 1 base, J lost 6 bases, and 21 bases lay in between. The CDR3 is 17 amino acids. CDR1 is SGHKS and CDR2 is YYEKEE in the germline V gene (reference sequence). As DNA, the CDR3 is TGTGCCAGCAGCTTGTCAAACCAATTCACCCGAGGGGATACGCAGTATTTT. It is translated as CASSLSNQFTRGDTQYF.

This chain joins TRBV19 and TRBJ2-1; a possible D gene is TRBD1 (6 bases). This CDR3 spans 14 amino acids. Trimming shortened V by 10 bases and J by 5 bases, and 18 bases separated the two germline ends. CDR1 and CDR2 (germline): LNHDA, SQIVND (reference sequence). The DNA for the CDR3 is TGTGCCACCGGGACACGTTCACCTCACAATGAGCAGTTCTTC. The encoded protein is CATGTRSPHNEQFF.

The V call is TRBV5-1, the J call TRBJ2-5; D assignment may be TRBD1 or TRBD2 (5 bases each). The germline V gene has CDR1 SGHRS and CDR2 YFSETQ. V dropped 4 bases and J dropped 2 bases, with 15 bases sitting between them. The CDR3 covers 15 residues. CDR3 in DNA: TGCGCCAGCAGCAGGGACGCAACCGGGCAAGAGACCCAGTACTTC. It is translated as CASSRDATGQETQYF.

In nucleotides, the CDR3 is TGCGCCAGCAGCTTGGGAGTTTGGCTGGGGACGGATTCACCCCTCCACTTT. It translates to CASSLGVWLGTDSPLHF. The V call is TRBV5-1, the J call TRBJ1-6, with D tentatively TRBD1 (5 bases). The V gene's germline CDR1 is SGHRS and CDR2 YFSETQ. The CDR3 runs to 17 residues. The V end lost 0 bases, the J end lost 8 bases, and 18 bases lay between the germline ends.

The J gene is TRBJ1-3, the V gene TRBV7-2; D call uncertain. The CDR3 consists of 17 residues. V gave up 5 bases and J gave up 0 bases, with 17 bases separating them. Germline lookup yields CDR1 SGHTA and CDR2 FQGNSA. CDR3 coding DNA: TGTGCCAGCAGCCCTTACCTCCCCCAGAGCTCTGGAAACACCATATATTTT. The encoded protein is CASSPYLPQSSGNTIYF.

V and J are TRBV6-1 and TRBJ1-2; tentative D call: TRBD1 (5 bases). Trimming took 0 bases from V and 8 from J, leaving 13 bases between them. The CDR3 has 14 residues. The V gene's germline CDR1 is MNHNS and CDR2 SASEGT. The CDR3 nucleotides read TGTGCCAGCAGTGAAGCGCTAGGGGTGGAAGGCTACACCTTC. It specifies CASSEALGVEGYTF.

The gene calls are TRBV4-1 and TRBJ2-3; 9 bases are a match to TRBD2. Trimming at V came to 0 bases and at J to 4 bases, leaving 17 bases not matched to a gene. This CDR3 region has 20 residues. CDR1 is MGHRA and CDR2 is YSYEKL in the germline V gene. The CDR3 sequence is CASSQDRSGGPWGGSDTQYF. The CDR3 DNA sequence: TGCGCCAGCAGCCAAGATCGGAGCGGGGGGCCTTGGGGAGGATCAGATACGCAGTATTTT.

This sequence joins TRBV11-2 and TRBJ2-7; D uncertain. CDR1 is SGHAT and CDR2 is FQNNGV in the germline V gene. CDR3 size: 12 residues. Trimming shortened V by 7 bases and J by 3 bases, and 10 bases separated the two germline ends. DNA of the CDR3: TGTGCCAGCAAACAAGGATACTACGAGCAGTACTTC. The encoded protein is CASKQGYYEQYF.

DNA for the CDR3: TGTGCCAGCAGTTTAATGGTAACTCAGCCCCAGCATTTT. It translates to CASSLMVTQPQHF. The chain recombines TRBV27 with TRBJ1-5; D is uncertain. Deletions cut 2 bases from V and 6 bases from J, with 8 bases between. CDR1 is MNHEY, CDR2 SMNVEV, per germline (reference sequence). The length of the CDR3 is 13 residues.